The clone carrying this T cell receptor beta chain was seen ten or more times. Antigen specificity is unknown. The data are from a study of breast tumors, draining lymph nodes, adjacent tissues. The CDR3 extends over 14 amino acids. Germline CDR1 and CDR2: SGHTA and FQGNSA. Trimming left V 7 bases short and J 9 bases short, with 19 bases between. Axillary draining lymph nodes of breast cancer patients supplied the node samples. Each CDR3 protein is one row after TCRdb ran MiXCR on the multiplex PCR reads. The top ten clones hold around 4% of a sample with about 180,000 distinct CDR3 sequences, roughly a third of them seen once. Study conclusions and caveats: Tumor repertoires ranked between lymph nodes and nontumor tissue in diversity, with V and J gene preferences.

The J gene is TRBJ2-1, the V gene TRBV7-2, with D possibly TRBD2 on 5 matching bases. Sequences were obtained from axillary lymph node tissue. The receptor was isolated from a female donor with breast cancer. Some clones in this sample may be carry-over from other donors' samples. CDR3 in DNA: TGTGCCAGCACCCTCGGGAACGGCGGAGGTGAGCAGTTCTTC. Amino acids: CASTLGNGGGEQFF.